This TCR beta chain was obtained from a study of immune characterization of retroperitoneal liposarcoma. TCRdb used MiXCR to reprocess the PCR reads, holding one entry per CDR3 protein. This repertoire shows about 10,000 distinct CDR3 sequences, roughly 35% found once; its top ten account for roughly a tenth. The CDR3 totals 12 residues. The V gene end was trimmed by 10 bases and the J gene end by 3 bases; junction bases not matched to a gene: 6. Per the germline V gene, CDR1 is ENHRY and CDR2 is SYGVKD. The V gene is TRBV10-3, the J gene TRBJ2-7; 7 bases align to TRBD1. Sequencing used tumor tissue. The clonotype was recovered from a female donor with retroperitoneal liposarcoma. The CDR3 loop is CATKRDSYEQYF. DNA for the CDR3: TGTGCCACCAAACGGGACAGCTACGAGCAGTACTTC.